Detailed here is one TCR beta chain. Data came from immunoSEQ multiplex PCR; TCRdb stores just in-frame clones and leaves some out. Of 95,000 to 130,000 clones listed, about 93% are singletons. Germline values: CDR1 LGHNA, CDR2 YNFKEQ. V lost 4 bases and J 5 bases, leaving 11 bases between the germline ends. The CDR3 covers 14 residues. This specimen belongs to a study of control samples from healthy donors and cancer patients. This chain connects TRBV4-2 to TRBJ2-2, with D unclear. Specimen: blood. The TCR originated in a man aged 25 to 45 in good health. CDR3 DNA: TGTGCCAGCAGCCTGGGTTACGGAACCGGGGAGCTGTTTTTT. Translated, it gives CASSLGYGTGELFF.